This TCR beta chain was identified during a study of shared clonotypes between healthy human individuals. Across the whole study: The study enrolled a couple of women and a few men aged 18 to 49.

The naive CD8 population came from CD45RO-negative cells selected for CCR7, without terminally differentiated effector memory CD45RA+ cells. Genomic DNA from each subset was divided evenly over several immunoSEQ plates. Data came from immunoSEQ multiplex PCR; TCRdb stores just in-frame clones and leaves some out. The top ten hold 1.1% of the sample, which has more than 2 million clones, approximately 94% seen once. Germline V gene lookup returns CDR1 MNHNY and CDR2 SVGAGI (reference sequence). Trimming removed 0 bases at V and 2 bases at J, with 10 bases between. There are 15 residues in the CDR3. The clonotype comes from a man aged 18 to 30 in good health. The sequenced material came from naive CD8+ T cells sorted from blood. J is TRBJ2-5 and V is TRBV6-6; D possibly uses TRBD1 or TRBD2 (5 bases each). CDR3 DNA sequence: TGTGCCAGCAGTTACTCGAATGAGGGGCAAGAGACCCAGTACTTC. Protein: CASSYSNEGQETQYF.